The 11 T cell receptor beta chains below all came from one sample that was sequenced in a study of T cell repertoires in cytomegalovirus infection. These TCRs' antigens remain unknown. TCRdb analysed the reads with MiXCR anew, one entry per CDR3 protein. Of hundreds of thousands of distinct CDR3 sequences listed, roughly a third are singletons. Here the sequenced sample was cultured PBMCs, taken from culture after CMV antigen stimulation. These receptors all come from a human donor in good health (CMV status not recorded). Some clones in this sample may be carry-over from other donors' samples.

This clonotype was observed many times. This rearrangement joins TRBV6-2 or TRBV6-3 to TRBJ2-2; the D is unclear. This CDR3 is built from 13 residues. Deletions cut 5 bases from V and 3 bases from J, with 7 bases between. CDR1 is MNHEY, CDR2 SVGEGT, per germline. The CDR3 nucleotides read TGTGCCAGCAGTGATATTCACACCGGGGAGCTGTTTTTT. Encoded protein: CASSDIHTGELFF.

In this sample, this clonotype turned up a few times. The V and J genes are TRBV29-1 and TRBJ1-5, with D unclear. The V gene lost 4 bases and the J gene lost 0 bases, with 7 bases spanning the gap. The germline CDR1 and CDR2 sequences are SQVTM and ANQGSEA. The CDR3 length is 13 residues. In DNA form, the CDR3 reads TGCAGCGTTGGTGAGAATAGCAATCAGCCCCAGCATTTT. Encoded protein: CSVGENSNQPQHF.

The chain joins TRBV7-2 to TRBJ1-2, with D tentatively TRBD1 (5 bases). Per the germline V gene, CDR1 is SGHTA and CDR2 is FQGNSA. Trimming removed 5 bases from V and 4 bases from J, with 17 bases in between. This CDR3 region has 15 residues. CDR3 DNA: TGTGCCAGCAGCCCCCGCCCTAGGGGCGGCTATGGCTACACCTTC. Translating gives CASSPRPRGGYGYTF.

V gene TRBV12-3 or TRBV12-4 combines with J gene TRBJ1-4; D unresolved. CDR3 length equals 14 residues. V lost 5 bases, J lost 4 bases, and 11 bases lay in between. CDR3 coding DNA: TGTGCCAGCAGTAAGGACGGCGATAATGAAAAACTGTTTTTT. Translating gives CASSKDGDNEKLFF.

The gene calls are TRBV19 and TRBJ2-5; D is unresolved. V lost 3 bases to trimming and J lost 0 bases, with 11 bases between them. Germline-derived CDR1 and CDR2 are LNHDA and SQIVND (reference sequence). This CDR3 contains 15 residues. The CDR3 spells CASSIMVTYQETQYF. For the CDR3, the DNA is TGTGCCAGTAGTATTATGGTGACGTACCAAGAGACCCAGTACTTC.

This clonotype was counted only a few times. The chain couples TRBV28 to TRBJ2-3; weak D call: TRBD1 (5 bases). Germline assignment: CDR1 MDHEN and CDR2 SYDVKM. V was clipped by 4 bases and J by 0 bases, with 11 bases between them. The length of the CDR3 is 15 residues. This CDR3 reads CASSWGGTSTDTQYF. In DNA form, the CDR3 reads TGTGCCAGCAGTTGGGGCGGAACTAGCACAGATACGCAGTATTTT.

This clonotype has a handful of counts. The chain recombines TRBV7-2 with TRBJ2-3; TRBD2 matches 14 bases. The V segment lost 1 base and the J segment 4 bases; nucleotides outside the gene matches: 4. Germline-derived CDR1 and CDR2 are SGHTA and FQGNSA. This CDR3 spans 17 amino acids. In nucleotides, the CDR3 is TGTGCCAGCAGCTTAGGACTAGCGGGAGGGTGGTCAGATACGCAGTATTTT. It is translated as CASSLGLAGGWSDTQYF.

This chain uses TRBV7-2 with TRBJ1-4; D unclear. The CDR3 has 13 residues. The V gene lost 5 bases and the J gene lost 11 bases, with 15 bases spanning the gap. The germline V gene has CDR1 SGHTA and CDR2 FQGNSA. The CDR3 here is CASSPRSQDKLFF. The CDR3 DNA reads as TGTGCCAGCAGCCCCCGGTCCCAGGACAAACTGTTTTTT.

This clonotype has just a few counts. The J gene is TRBJ2-3, the V gene TRBV28, with D perhaps TRBD1 or TRBD2 (5 bases each). The CDR3 has 17 amino acids. Trimming shortened V by 6 bases and J by 0 bases, and 19 bases separated the two germline ends. Germline lookup yields CDR1 MDHEN and CDR2 SYDVKM. The CDR3 reads CASSPYPGTESTDTQYF. The DNA for the CDR3 is TGTGCCAGCAGCCCCTACCCCGGGACCGAGAGCACAGATACGCAGTATTTT.

The chain combines TRBV20-1 with TRBJ2-7; 11 bases fit TRBD2. Per the germline V gene, CDR1 is DFQATT and CDR2 is SNEGSKA (reference sequence). CDR3 length equals 13 residues. The trim removed 6 bases at V and 6 bases at J, leaving 7 bases unmatched. The CDR3 sequence is CSARLAGMSEQYF. Here the CDR3 DNA reads TGCAGTGCGAGACTAGCGGGAATGTCCGAGCAGTACTTC.

J is TRBJ2-1 and V is TRBV3-1; 8 bases match TRBD2. The CDR3 has 15 amino acids. Germline V gene data show CDR1 as LGHDT and CDR2 as YNNKEL (reference sequence). V lost 4 bases and J lost 5; bases outside the gene matches: 7. CDR3 amino acids: CASSPPGTRDNEQFF. The CDR3 coding sequence is TGTGCCAGCAGCCCACCGGGGACTAGGGACAATGAGCAGTTCTTC.